A single sample is the source of the 7 T cell receptor beta chains below, sequenced in a study of identifying expanded T cells in peripheral blood. Here immunoSEQ multiplex PCR was the method, and the copy in TCRdb shows in-frame clones only, minus some. The sample lists approximately 100,000 clones, around nine tenths occurring once. The sequenced material came from blood. These receptors all stem from a person aged 18 to 70 in good health.

Here the CDR3 DNA reads TGTGCCAGCAGCTTAGTTATAGCGGATACGCAGTATTTT. It is translated as CASSLVIADTQYF. The V gene is TRBV7-2, the J gene TRBJ2-3; D is possibly TRBD2 (5 bases). CDR1 and CDR2 (germline): SGHTA, FQGNSA. This CDR3 has 13 amino acids. Trimming pared 1 base from V and 6 bases from J, leaving 8 bases between.

This chain uses TRBV7-6 with TRBJ2-5; D remains unclear. The V and J ends lost 6 bases and 2 bases respectively, with 4 bases between them. CDR3 length equals 11 residues. CDR1 is SGHVS and CDR2 is FNYEAQ in the germline V gene. CDR3 in DNA: TGTGCCAGCAGTATACAAGAGACCCAGTACTTC. Its protein product is CASSIQETQYF.

This clone was recorded only once. V is TRBV11-2 and J is TRBJ1-3, with D hard to call. Germline values: CDR1 SGHAT, CDR2 FQNNGV. The V end was cut by 2 bases, the J end by 3 bases, with 11 bases between. The CDR3 is 15 residues long. The CDR3 loop reads CASSLHAAVGNTIYF. Written as DNA, the CDR3 is TGTGCCAGCAGCTTACACGCGGCAGTTGGAAACACCATATATTTT.

The rearrangement uses TRBV29-1 and TRBJ2-3, with D perhaps TRBD2 (7 bases). CDR3 size: 14 residues. Germline V gives CDR1 SQVTM, CDR2 ANQGSEA. Trimming stripped 0 bases from V and 5 bases from J, with 12 bases between. CDR3: CSVEDGGGGDTQYF. CDR3 bases: TGCAGCGTTGAAGATGGGGGGGGCGGAGATACGCAGTATTTT.

The rearrangement uses TRBV11-2 and TRBJ2-1; TRBD1 agrees at 7 bases. The germline V gene has CDR1 SGHAT and CDR2 FQNNGV. V dropped 5 bases and J dropped 4; count of bases not matched to a gene: 5. This CDR3 region has 14 residues. In DNA, the CDR3 is TGTGCCAGCAGCCCGCTGACAGGGTACAATGAGCAGTTCTTC. Translated, it gives CASSPLTGYNEQFF.

The genes are TRBV27 and TRBJ1-3, with D unresolved. Germline V gives CDR1 MNHEY, CDR2 SMNVEV (reference sequence). Trimming took 6 bases from V and 2 from J, leaving 11 bases between them. The CDR3 extends over 14 amino acids. DNA for the CDR3: TGTGCCAGCAGCTCTATTTCGGCTGGAAACACCATATATTTT. Encoded protein: CASSSISAGNTIYF.

On this clone: The junction does not match germline at one end; this may be a read error. The chain employs TRBV11-1 and TRBJ2-3; possible D gene TRBD1, 5 bases. CDR3 size: 14 residues. The germline V gene has CDR1 SGHAT and CDR2 FQDESV (reference sequence). The DNA for the CDR3 is TGTGCCAGCACCTTAGGGGTTGTCACAGATACGCAGTATTTT. Protein sequence: CASTLGVVTDTQYF.